The clone carrying this T cell receptor beta chain was recorded only once. V was pared by 3 bases and J by 1 base, with 6 bases between. This CDR3 spans 13 amino acids. Produced via immunoSEQ multiplex PCR; TCRdb's table is partial and in-frame only. The data hold around 120,000 clones, with around four fifths observed a single time. The entry originates in a study of blood T cell repertoires in COVID-19. Sequencing was carried out using peripheral blood. The chain uses TRBV12-3 or TRBV12-4 and TRBJ1-1; D ambiguous. The TCR originated in a man aged 35 to 55 with active or convalescent COVID-19. The CDR3 protein is CASSFGANTEAFF. The CDR3 DNA follows: TGTGCCAGCAGTTTCGGAGCGAACACTGAAGCTTTCTTT.